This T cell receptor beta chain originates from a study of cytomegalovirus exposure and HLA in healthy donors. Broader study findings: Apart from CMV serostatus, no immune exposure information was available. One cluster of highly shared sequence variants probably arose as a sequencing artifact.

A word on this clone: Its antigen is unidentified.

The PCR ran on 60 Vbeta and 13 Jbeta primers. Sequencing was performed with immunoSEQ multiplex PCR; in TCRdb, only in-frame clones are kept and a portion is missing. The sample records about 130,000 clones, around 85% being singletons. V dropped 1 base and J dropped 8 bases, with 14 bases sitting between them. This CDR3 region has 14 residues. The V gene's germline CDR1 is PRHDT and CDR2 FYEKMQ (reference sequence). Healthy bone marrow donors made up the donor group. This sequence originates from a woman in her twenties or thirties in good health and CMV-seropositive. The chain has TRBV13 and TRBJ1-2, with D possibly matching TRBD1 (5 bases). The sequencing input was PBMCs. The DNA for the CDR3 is TGTGCCAGCAGCTTAGTCGGCGGGACGGGGGGCTACACCTTC. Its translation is CASSLVGGTGGYTF.